This T cell receptor (beta chain) was profiled in a study of blood T cell repertoires in COVID-19. Overall study context: T cells, B-cell-depleted T cells, or PBMCs supplied cDNA or gDNA.

Trimming removed 4 bases at V and 7 bases at J, with 19 bases between. Germline V gene lookup returns CDR1 PRHDT and CDR2 FYEKMQ (reference sequence). The CDR3 has 15 amino acids. Original handling: Reference gene primer amplification in the assay estimated nucleated cell counts. Libraries were prepared by immunoSEQ multiplex PCR; TCRdb keeps only in-frame clonotypes and omits some of them. V, J and clone size were drawn from that table, and D and trimming were deduced from the DNA. The repertoire holds approximately 260,000 clones, with more than 85% as singletons. The chain uses TRBV13 and TRBJ1-1; tentatively, D is TRBD1 (6 bases). The receptor comes from a man between 18 and 35 years old with active or convalescent COVID-19. Sequenced input: peripheral blood. The CDR3 reads CASSSNTGRYGEAFF. The CDR3 nucleotides read TGTGCCAGCAGCTCAAACACAGGGCGATATGGTGAAGCTTTCTTT.